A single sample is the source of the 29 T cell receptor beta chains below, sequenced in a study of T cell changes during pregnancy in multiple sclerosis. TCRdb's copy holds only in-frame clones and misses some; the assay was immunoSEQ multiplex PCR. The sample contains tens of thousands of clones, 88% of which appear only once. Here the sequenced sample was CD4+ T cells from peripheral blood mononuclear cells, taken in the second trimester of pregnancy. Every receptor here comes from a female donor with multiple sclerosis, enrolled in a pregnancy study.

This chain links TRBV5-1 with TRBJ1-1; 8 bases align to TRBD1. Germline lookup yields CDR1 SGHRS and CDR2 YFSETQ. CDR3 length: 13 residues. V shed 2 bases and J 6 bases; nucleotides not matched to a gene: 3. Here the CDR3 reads CASSFLQGAEAFF. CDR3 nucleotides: TGCGCCAGCAGCTTCCTACAGGGGGCTGAAGCTTTCTTT.

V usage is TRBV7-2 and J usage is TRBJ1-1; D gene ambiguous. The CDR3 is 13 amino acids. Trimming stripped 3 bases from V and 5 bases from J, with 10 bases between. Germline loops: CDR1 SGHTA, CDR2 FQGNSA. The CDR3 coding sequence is TGTGCCAGCAGCTTGTACCGGTGGACTGAAGCTTTCTTT. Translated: CASSLYRWTEAFF.

This chain's CDR3 is CASGSGYEQYF. CDR3 nucleotides: TGTGCCAGCGGGAGTGGCTACGAGCAGTACTTC. The V and J genes are TRBV6-5 and TRBJ2-7; D possibly corresponds to TRBD2 (5 bases). The CDR3 sequence is 11 residues long. The germline CDR1 and CDR2 sequences are MNHEY and SVGAGI. Deletions cut 8 bases from V and 3 bases from J, with 8 bases between.

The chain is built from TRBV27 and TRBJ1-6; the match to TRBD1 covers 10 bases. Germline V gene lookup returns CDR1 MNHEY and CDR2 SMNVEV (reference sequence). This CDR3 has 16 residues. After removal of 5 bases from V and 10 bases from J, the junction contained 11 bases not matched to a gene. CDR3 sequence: CASSRRQGALHSPLHF. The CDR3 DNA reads TGTGCCAGCAGTCGCAGACAGGGGGCGCTACACTCACCCCTCCACTTT.

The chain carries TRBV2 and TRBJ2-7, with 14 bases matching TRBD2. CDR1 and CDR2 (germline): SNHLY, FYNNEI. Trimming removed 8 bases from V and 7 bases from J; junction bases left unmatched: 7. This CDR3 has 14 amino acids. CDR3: CASVGLAGGIEQYF. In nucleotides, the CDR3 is TGTGCCAGCGTCGGACTAGCGGGAGGTATTGAGCAGTACTTC.

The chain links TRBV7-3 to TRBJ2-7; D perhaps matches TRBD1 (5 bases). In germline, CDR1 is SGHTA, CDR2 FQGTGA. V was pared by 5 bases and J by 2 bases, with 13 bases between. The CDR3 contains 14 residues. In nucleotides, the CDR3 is TGTGCCAGCAGCCAATCGAAGGGGCCCTACGAGCAGTACTTC. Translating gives CASSQSKGPYEQYF.

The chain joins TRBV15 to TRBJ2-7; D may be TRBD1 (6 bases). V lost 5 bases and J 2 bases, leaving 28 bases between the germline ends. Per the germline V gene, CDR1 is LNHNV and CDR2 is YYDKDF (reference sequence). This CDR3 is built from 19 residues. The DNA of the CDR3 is TGTGCCACCAGCGGAAAGGCCCGGGACACAGTAACGGCGACCTACGAGCAGTACTTC. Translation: CATSGKARDTVTATYEQYF.

Here the CDR3 DNA reads TGTGCCAGCTCGGGGGGGCCCTCCTACGAGCAGTACTTC. It specifies CASSGGPSYEQYF. V is TRBV18 and J is TRBJ2-7; maybe TRBD2 (7 bases). V was cut by 6 bases and J by 0 bases, with 9 bases left in between. This CDR3 has 13 residues. In germline, CDR1 is KGHSH, CDR2 LQKENI.

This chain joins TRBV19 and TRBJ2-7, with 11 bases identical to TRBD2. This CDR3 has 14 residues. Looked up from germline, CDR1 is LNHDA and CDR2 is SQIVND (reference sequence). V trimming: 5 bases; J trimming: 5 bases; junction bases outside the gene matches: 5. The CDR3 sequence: CASSVSGRAHEQYF. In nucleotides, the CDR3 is TGTGCCAGTAGTGTTAGCGGGAGGGCCCACGAGCAGTACTTC.

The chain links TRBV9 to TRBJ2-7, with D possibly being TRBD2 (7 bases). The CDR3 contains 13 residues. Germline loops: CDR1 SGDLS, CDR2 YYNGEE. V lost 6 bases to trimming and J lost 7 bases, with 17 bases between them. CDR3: CASTPAGAGEQYF. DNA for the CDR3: TGTGCCAGCACCCCTGCGGGGGCGGGGGAGCAGTACTTC.

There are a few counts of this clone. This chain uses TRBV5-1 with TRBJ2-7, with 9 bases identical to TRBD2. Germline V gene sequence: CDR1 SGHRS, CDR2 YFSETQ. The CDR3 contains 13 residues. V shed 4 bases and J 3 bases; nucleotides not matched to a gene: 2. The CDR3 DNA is TGCGCCAGCAGCCCTAGCGGGGACTACGAGCAGTACTTC. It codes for CASSPSGDYEQYF. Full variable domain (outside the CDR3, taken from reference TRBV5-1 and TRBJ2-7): KAGVTQTPRYLIKTRGQQVTLSCSPISGHRSVSWYQQTPGQGLQFLFEYFSETQRNKGNFPGRFSGRQFSNSRSEMNVSTLELGDSALYLCASSPSGDYEQYFGPGTRLTVT.

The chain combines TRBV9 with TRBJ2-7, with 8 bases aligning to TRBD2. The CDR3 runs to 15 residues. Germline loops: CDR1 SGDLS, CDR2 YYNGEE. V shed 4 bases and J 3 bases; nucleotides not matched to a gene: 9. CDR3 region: CASSPFSGISYEQYF. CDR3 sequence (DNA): TGTGCCAGCAGCCCTTTTAGCGGGATCAGCTACGAGCAGTACTTC.

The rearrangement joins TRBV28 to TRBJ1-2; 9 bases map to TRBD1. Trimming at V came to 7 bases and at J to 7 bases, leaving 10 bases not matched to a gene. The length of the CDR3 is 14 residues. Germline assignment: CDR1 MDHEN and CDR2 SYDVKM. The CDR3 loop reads CASTLQGAPGGYTF. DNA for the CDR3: TGTGCCAGCACCTTACAGGGGGCGCCGGGTGGCTACACCTTC.

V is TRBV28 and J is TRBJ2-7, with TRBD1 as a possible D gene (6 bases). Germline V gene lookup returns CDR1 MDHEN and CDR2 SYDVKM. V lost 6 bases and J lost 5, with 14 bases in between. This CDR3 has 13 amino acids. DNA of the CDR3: TGTGCCAGCAGCCGAACAGGGATCCACGAGCAGTACTTC. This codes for CASSRTGIHEQYF.

CDR3 protein: CASSFGLAGGLPYNEQFF. CDR3 DNA: TGTGCCAGCAGTTTCGGACTAGCGGGAGGACTGCCCTACAATGAGCAGTTCTTC. This rearrangement joins TRBV27 to TRBJ2-1, with 14 bases that match TRBD2. After removal of 3 bases from V and 2 bases from J, the junction contained 6 bases not matched to a gene. CDR1 is MNHEY and CDR2 is SMNVEV in the germline V gene (reference sequence). The CDR3 runs 18 residues.

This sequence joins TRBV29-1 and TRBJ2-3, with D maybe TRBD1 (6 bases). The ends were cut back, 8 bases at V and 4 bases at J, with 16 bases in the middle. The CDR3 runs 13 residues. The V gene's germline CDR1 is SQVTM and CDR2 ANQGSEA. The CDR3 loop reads CSLNREIADTQYF. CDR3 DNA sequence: TGCAGCCTTAACAGGGAAATCGCAGATACGCAGTATTTT.

In DNA, the CDR3 is TGTGCCAGCAGAGAGACTAGCGGGAGATACCACAATGAGCAGTTCTTC. Residues: CASRETSGRYHNEQFF. The V and J genes are TRBV28 and TRBJ2-1, with 12 nucleotides matching TRBD2. Germline V lookup: CDR1 MDHEN, CDR2 SYDVKM. V was clipped by 6 bases and J by 5 bases; unmatched bases: 8. The CDR3 runs 16 residues.

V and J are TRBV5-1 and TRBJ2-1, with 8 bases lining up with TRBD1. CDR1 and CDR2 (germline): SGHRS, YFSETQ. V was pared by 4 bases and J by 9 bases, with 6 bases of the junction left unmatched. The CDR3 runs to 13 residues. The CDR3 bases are TGCGCCAGCAGCCAGGACAGGGATGCTGAGCAGTTCTTC. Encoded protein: CASSQDRDAEQFF.

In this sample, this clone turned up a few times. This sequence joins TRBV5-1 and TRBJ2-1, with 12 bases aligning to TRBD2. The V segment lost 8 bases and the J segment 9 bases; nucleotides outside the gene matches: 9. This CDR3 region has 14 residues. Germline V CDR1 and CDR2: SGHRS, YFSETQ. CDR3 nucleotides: TGCGCCAGTAAGCTAGCGGGAGGGCCTGGTGAGCAGTTCTTC. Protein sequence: CASKLAGGPGEQFF.

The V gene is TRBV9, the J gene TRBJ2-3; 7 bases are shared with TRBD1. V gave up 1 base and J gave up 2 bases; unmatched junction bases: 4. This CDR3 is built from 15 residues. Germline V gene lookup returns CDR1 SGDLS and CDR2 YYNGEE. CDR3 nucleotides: TGTGCCAGCAGCGTAAGGCAGGGGGACACAGATACGCAGTATTTT. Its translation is CASSVRQGDTDTQYF.

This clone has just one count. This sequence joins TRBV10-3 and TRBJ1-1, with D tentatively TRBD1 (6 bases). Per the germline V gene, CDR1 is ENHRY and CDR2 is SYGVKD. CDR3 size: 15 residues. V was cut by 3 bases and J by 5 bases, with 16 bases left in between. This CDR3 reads CAISDRGARNTEAFF. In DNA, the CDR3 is TGTGCCATCAGTGACCGGGGGGCGAGGAATACTGAAGCTTTCTTT.

This chain's CDR3 is CASSLPPDRVSYNEQFF. The CDR3 nucleotides are TGTGCCAGCAGTTTGCCCCCCGACAGGGTCTCCTACAATGAGCAGTTCTTC. V and J are TRBV27 and TRBJ2-1; 7 bases align to TRBD1. Germline loops: CDR1 MNHEY, CDR2 SMNVEV (reference sequence). CDR3 length: 17 amino acids. Trimming cost V 3 bases and J 0 bases; bases outside gene matches: 8.

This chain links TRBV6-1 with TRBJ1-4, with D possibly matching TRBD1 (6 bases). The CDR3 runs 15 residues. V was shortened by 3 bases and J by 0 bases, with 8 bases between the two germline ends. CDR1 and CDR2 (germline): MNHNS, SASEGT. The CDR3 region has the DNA TGTGCCAGCAGTGAGACAGGTGCAACTAATGAAAAACTGTTTTTT. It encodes CASSETGATNEKLFF.

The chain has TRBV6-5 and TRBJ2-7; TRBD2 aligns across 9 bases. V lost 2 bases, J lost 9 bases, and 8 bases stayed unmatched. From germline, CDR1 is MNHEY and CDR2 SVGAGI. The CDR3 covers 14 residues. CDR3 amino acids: CASSYRGRAFPQYF. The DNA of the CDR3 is TGTGCCAGCAGTTACCGCGGGAGGGCTTTTCCGCAGTACTTC.

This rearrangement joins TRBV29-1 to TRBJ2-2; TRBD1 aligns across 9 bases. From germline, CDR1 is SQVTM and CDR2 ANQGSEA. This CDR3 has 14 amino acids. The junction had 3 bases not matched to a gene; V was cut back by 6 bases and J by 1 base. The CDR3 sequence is CSVPGQGNTGELFF. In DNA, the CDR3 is TGCAGCGTCCCGGGACAGGGGAACACCGGGGAGCTGTTTTTT.

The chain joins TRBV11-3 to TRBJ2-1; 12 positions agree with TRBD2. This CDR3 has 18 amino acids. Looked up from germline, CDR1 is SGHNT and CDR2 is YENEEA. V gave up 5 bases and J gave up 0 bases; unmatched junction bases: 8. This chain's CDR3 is CASSPRTSGMGSYNEQFF. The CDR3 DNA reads TGTGCCAGCAGCCCTCGGACTAGCGGGATGGGCTCCTACAATGAGCAGTTCTTC. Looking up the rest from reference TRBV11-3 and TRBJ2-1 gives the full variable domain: EAGVVQSPRYKIIEKKQPVAFWCNPISGHNTLYWYLQNLGQGPELLIRYENEEAVDDSQLPKDRFSAERLKGVDSTLKIQPAELGDSAVYLCASSPRTSGMGSYNEQFFGPGTRLTVL.

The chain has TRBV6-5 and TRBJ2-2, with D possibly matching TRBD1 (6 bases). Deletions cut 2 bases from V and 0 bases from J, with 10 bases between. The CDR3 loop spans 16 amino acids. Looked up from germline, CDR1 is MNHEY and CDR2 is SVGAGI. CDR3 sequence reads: CASSYGWTANTGELFF. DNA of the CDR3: TGTGCCAGCAGTTACGGCTGGACAGCGAACACCGGGGAGCTGTTTTTT.

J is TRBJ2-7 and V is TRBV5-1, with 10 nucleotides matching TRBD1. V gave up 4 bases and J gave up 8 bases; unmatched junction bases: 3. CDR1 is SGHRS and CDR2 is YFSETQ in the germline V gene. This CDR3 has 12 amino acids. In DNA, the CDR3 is TGCGCCAGCAGCACGACAGGGGGCCAGCAGTACTTC. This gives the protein CASSTTGGQQYF.

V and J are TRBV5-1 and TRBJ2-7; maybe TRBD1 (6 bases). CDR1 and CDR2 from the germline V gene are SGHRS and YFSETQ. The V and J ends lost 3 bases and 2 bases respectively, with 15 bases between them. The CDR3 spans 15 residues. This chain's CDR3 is CASSSSRDITYEQYF. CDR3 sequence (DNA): TGCGCCAGCAGCTCCTCCCGGGACATAACCTACGAGCAGTACTTC.